This T cell receptor (beta chain) came from a study of blood T cell repertoires in COVID-19. Germline V gives CDR1 SGHVS, CDR2 FQNEAQ. The CDR3 has 12 residues. Trimming removed 10 bases from V and 8 bases from J, with 17 bases in between. TCRdb's table, derived via immunoSEQ multiplex PCR, lists solely in-frame clones and lacks some. The sample includes around 190,000 clones, 80% to 90% of them seen just once. Specimen: PBMCs or T cells enriched from blood (not recorded which). The TCR originated in a woman between 18 and 30 years old who had recovered from COVID-19. The rearrangement uses TRBV7-8 and TRBJ1-2; TRBD1 might be the D (5 bases). Here the CDR3 reads CATRWGVGGYTF. The CDR3 DNA sequence: TGTGCCACCCGATGGGGGGTGGGAGGCTACACCTTC.